A selection of T cell receptor beta chains follows, all from one sample in a study of cytomegalovirus exposure and HLA in healthy donors. Generated by immunoSEQ multiplex PCR, the TCRdb table keeps only in-frame clones and is missing some. The table includes some 140,000 clones, 75% to 90% detected once. Sequencing was performed on PBMCs. The receptors were gathered from a woman aged 25-40 years in good health and CMV-seropositive. CDR3s include the opening cysteine and the closing phenylalanine or tryptophan. Fields, in order: clone size, J gene, V gene, D gene, CDR3 DNA, CDR3 protein. D genes are given only for firm matches. Size is omitted from some rows. Given values are once, few, many or a class for expanded clones.

size: .
J: TRBJ1-4
V: TRBV11-2
D: .
DNA: TGTGCCAGCAGGCCTAACCGAGGGGGTAGACTGTTTTTT
CDR3: CASRPNRGGRLFF

size: .
J: TRBJ2-5
V: TRBV25-1
D: .
DNA: TGTGCCAGCAGTAGCGACTCAAGATGGACCCAGTACTTC
CDR3: CASSSDSRWTQYF

size: .
J: TRBJ2-1
V: TRBV6-6
D: TRBD2
DNA: TGTGCCAGCGGCCCGGGACTAGCGGGTTCTGCCGGGGAGTTCTTC
CDR3: CASGPGLAGSAGEFF

size: .
J: TRBJ2-3
V: TRBV27
D: .
DNA: TGTGCCAGCGTCTGGTTAGGGAGCCCAGATACGCAGTATTTT
CDR3: CASVWLGSPDTQYF

size: .
J: TRBJ2-7
V: TRBV7-8
D: TRBD1
DNA: TGTGCCAGCAGCCAGATGACAGGGGGCTTCTACGAGCAGTACTTC
CDR3: CASSQMTGGFYEQYF

size: .
J: TRBJ1-2
V: TRBV10-3
D: TRBD1
DNA: TGTGCCATCAGTGCAGGGGGTGGGGGCTACACCTTC
CDR3: CAISAGGGGYTF

size: .
J: TRBJ1-3
V: TRBV5-1
D: .
DNA: TGCGCCAGCACAACATCCTCTGGAAACACCATATATTTT
CDR3: CASTTSSGNTIYF

size: .
J: TRBJ2-2
V: TRBV2
D: TRBD2
DNA: TGTGCCAGCAGGAGCGGGGGGGCATACACCGGGGAGCTGTTTTTT
CDR3: CASRSGGAYTGELFF

size: .
J: TRBJ1-1
V: TRBV28
D: .
DNA: TGTGCCAGCAGTTTAGAGGGGGGGACTGAAGCTTTCTTT
CDR3: CASSLEGGTEAFF

size: .
J: TRBJ2-1
V: TRBV28
D: .
DNA: TGTGCCAGCAGCACTTACAATGAGCAGTTCTTC
CDR3: CASSTYNEQFF

size: .
J: TRBJ1-6
V: TRBV2
D: .
DNA: TGTGCCAGCAGTGAAACACGTTCCGGAGGTTCACCCCTCCACTTT
CDR3: CASSETRSGGSPLHF

size: .
J: TRBJ2-7
V: TRBV5-1
D: .
DNA: TGCGCCAGCAGCTTGGTTGGGAGTCACGAGCAGTACTTC
CDR3: CASSLVGSHEQYF

size: .
J: TRBJ2-5
V: TRBV4-2
D: .
DNA: TGTGCCAGCAGCCAAGATGGGGCCCTGATTGGAGAGACCCAGTACTTC
CDR3: CASSQDGALIGETQYF

size: once
J: TRBJ2-1
V: TRBV7-2
D: TRBD1
DNA: TGTGCCAGCAGCCCCCCGACAGGGGGAAGCAATGAGCAGTTCTTC
CDR3: CASSPPTGGSNEQFF

size: .
J: TRBJ1-1
V: TRBV5-1
D: .
DNA: TGCGCCAGCAGCGCTCTCGGGGTGAGGAACACTGAAGCTTTCTTT
CDR3: CASSALGVRNTEAFF

size: .
J: TRBJ2-3
V: TRBV27
D: .
DNA: TGTGCCAGCAGTTTATCGGCCACAACCCCAGATACGCAGTATTTT
CDR3: CASSLSATTPDTQYF

size: once
J: TRBJ1-1
V: TRBV2
D: .
DNA: TGTGCCAGCAGTGAGGAGAGGAACACTGAAGCTTTCTTT
CDR3: CASSEERNTEAFF

size: .
J: TRBJ2-5
V: TRBV5-6
D: .
DNA: TGTGCCAGCAGCGCCCAGGTGGAGACCCAGTACTTC
CDR3: CASSAQVETQYF

size: .
J: TRBJ1-5
V: TRBV5-4
D: .
DNA: TGTGCCAGCAGCCTACAGGGTACCGGTCAGCCCCAGCATTTT
CDR3: CASSLQGTGQPQHF

size: .
J: TRBJ1-5
V: TRBV7-6
D: .
DNA: TGTGCCAGCAGCTTAGTGGAGGGACAGCCCCAGCATTTT
CDR3: CASSLVEGQPQHF

size: .
J: TRBJ1-1
V: TRBV6-6
D: .
DNA: TGTGCCAGCAGTTACTCGGCATCGAACACTGAAGCTTTCTTT
CDR3: CASSYSASNTEAFF

size: .
J: TRBJ2-3
V: TRBV9
D: TRBD2
DNA: TGTGCCAGCAGCGTATCGGGGGGGCCCCCAGATACGCAGTATTTT
CDR3: CASSVSGGPPDTQYF

size: .
J: TRBJ1-4
V: TRBV6-1
D: TRBD1
DNA: TGTGCCAGCAGTTCTGCCGGGACAGGGATTGAAAAACTGTTTTTT
CDR3: CASSSAGTGIEKLFF

size: .
J: TRBJ1-1
V: TRBV7-8
D: .
DNA: TGTGCCAGCAGCTTAACTCCCACGAGGACGACGGGAGAAGCTTTCTTT
CDR3: CASSLTPTRTTGEAFF

size: few
J: TRBJ2-3
V: TRBV18
D: TRBD2
DNA: TGTGCCAGCTCACCCCAGGGAGGGTTAACAGATACGCAGTATTTT
CDR3: CASSPQGGLTDTQYF

size: .
J: TRBJ1-3
V: TRBV4-1
D: .
DNA: TGCGCCAGCAGCCAAGATTGGCCCGGCGGCGTAGCTGGAAACACCATATATTTT
CDR3: CASSQDWPGGVAGNTIYF

size: .
J: TRBJ2-5
V: TRBV9
D: TRBD2
DNA: TGTGCCAGCAGCGTAGAGGTGCGGGGGCAAGAGACCCAGTACTTC
CDR3: CASSVEVRGQETQYF

size: .
J: TRBJ2-3
V: TRBV5-1
D: .
DNA: TGCGCCAGCAGCACCGGGACTAGCACAGATACGCAGTATTTT
CDR3: CASSTGTSTDTQYF

size: .
J: TRBJ1-2
V: TRBV20-1
D: TRBD1
DNA: TGCAGTGCTAGAGATCGGACAGGGTACACCTTC
CDR3: CSARDRTGYTF

size: .
J: TRBJ1-4
V: TRBV4-1
D: .
DNA: TGCGCCAGCAGCCCCCAATATTGGAGGGTTTTAACTAATGAAAAACTGTTTTTT
CDR3: CASSPQYWRVLTNEKLFF

size: .
J: TRBJ2-3
V: TRBV7-2
D: TRBD1
DNA: TGTGCCAGCAGCTTAACAGGGGCTCGGACAGATACGCAGTATTTT
CDR3: CASSLTGARTDTQYF

size: .
J: TRBJ2-7
V: TRBV18
D: TRBD1
DNA: TGTGCCAGCCGCTCTTCGGGGACAGGATCCTCCTACGAGCAGTACTTC
CDR3: CASRSSGTGSSYEQYF

size: once
J: TRBJ2-2
V: TRBV11-3
D: .
DNA: TGTGCCAGCAGCTTTAGAGGGAACACCGGGGAGCTGTTTTTT
CDR3: CASSFRGNTGELFF

size: .
J: TRBJ2-5
V: TRBV5-1
D: TRBD1
DNA: TGCGCCAGCAGCTTGTCGGCAGGGGGCGAGACCCAGTACTTC
CDR3: CASSLSAGGETQYF

size: once
J: TRBJ1-3
V: TRBV5-1
D: TRBD1
DNA: TGCGCCAGCAGCTTGGGGTATGGGACAGCCGGAAACACCATATATTTT
CDR3: CASSLGYGTAGNTIYF

size: .
J: TRBJ2-1
V: TRBV2
D: .
DNA: TGTGCCAGCAGATCGGCAGGGCCTTACAATGAGCAGTTCTTC
CDR3: CASRSAGPYNEQFF

size: .
J: TRBJ1-2
V: TRBV5-4
D: TRBD1
DNA: TGTGCCAGCAGCGGAAGACAGGGGTCTTATGGCTACACCTTC
CDR3: CASSGRQGSYGYTF

size: .
J: TRBJ2-1
V: TRBV28
D: TRBD2
DNA: TGTGCCAGCAGGCGACTCGGCGGGGGGCCCAAGTTCTTC
CDR3: CASRRLGGGPKFF

size: .
J: TRBJ2-1
V: TRBV5-6
D: .
DNA: TGTGCCAGCAGCTTGGAGGGGCCGCACGAGTTCTTC
CDR3: CASSLEGPHEFF

size: .
J: TRBJ1-5
V: TRBV18
D: TRBD1
DNA: TGTGCCAGCTCGCGGACAGGGGTCAATCAGCCCCAGCATTTT
CDR3: CASSRTGVNQPQHF

size: .
J: TRBJ2-1
V: TRBV14
D: .
DNA: TGTGCCAGCAGCCAAGCTCCCCCTTCTAGGGCAGGGGACAATGAGCAGTTCTTC
CDR3: CASSQAPPSRAGDNEQFF

size: .
J: TRBJ1-5
V: TRBV19
D: .
DNA: TGTGCCAGTAGTGTCAGACAGAGCAATCAGCCCCAGCATTTT
CDR3: CASSVRQSNQPQHF

size: .
J: TRBJ2-7
V: TRBV19
D: TRBD1
DNA: TGTGCCAGTAGTAAGGGACAGCAAGCCTACGAGCAGTACTTC
CDR3: CASSKGQQAYEQYF

size: .
J: TRBJ2-2
V: TRBV7-9
D: .
DNA: TGTGCCAGCAAGGACTTAAACACCGGGGAGCTGTTTTTT
CDR3: CASKDLNTGELFF

size: .
J: TRBJ2-2
V: TRBV13
D: TRBD2
DNA: TGTGCCAGCAGCCCGGGACTAGCGGGGGCCGGGGAGCTGTTTTTT
CDR3: CASSPGLAGAGELFF

size: .
J: TRBJ1-6
V: TRBV5-6
D: .
DNA: TGTGCCAGCAGCTTGGACTATCCGGGACTATCTAACATACCCCTCCACTTT
CDR3: CASSLDYPGLSNIPLHF

size: .
J: TRBJ2-1
V: TRBV10-2
D: .
DNA: TGCGCCAGCCTCACCGGGTATGAGCAGTTCTTC
CDR3: CASLTGYEQFF

size: .
J: TRBJ2-5
V: TRBV7-9
D: .
DNA: TGTGCCAGCAGCCCTGCGGGCAACACGGGCTTCGCCCAGTACTTC
CDR3: CASSPAGNTGFAQYF

size: .
J: TRBJ2-2
V: TRBV5-6
D: .
DNA: TGTGCCAGCAGCTTGGTAATCACCGGGGAGCTGTTTTTT
CDR3: CASSLVITGELFF

size: .
J: TRBJ1-6
V: TRBV7-2
D: TRBD1
DNA: TGTGCCAGCAGCTTAGAGGGGACAGGGGGTTCACCCCTCCACTTT
CDR3: CASSLEGTGGSPLHF

size: .
J: TRBJ2-1
V: TRBV2
D: TRBD2
DNA: TGTGCCAGCAGTGAAATCACGTCTAGCGGCACCTACAATGAGCAGTTCTTC
CDR3: CASSEITSSGTYNEQFF

size: once
J: TRBJ2-7
V: TRBV5-6
D: .
DNA: TGTGCCAGCAGCTTGCACGTCTTCTACGAGCAGTACTTC
CDR3: CASSLHVFYEQYF

size: .
J: TRBJ1-2
V: TRBV2
D: TRBD1
DNA: TGTGCCAGCAGCGATCGGACAGGGGGCTATGGCTACACCTTC
CDR3: CASSDRTGGYGYTF